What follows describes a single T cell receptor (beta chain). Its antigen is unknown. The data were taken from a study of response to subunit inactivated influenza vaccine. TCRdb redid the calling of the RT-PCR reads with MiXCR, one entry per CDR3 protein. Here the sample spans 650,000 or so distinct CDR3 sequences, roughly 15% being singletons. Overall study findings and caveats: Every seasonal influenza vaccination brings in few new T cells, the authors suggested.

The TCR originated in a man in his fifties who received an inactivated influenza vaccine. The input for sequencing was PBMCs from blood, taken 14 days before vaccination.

CDR3 in DNA: TGTGCCAGCAGCCGAGCTACAGGGGGGCGCTTTGATTCACCCCTCCACTTT. Its protein is CASSRATGGRFDSPLHF. The rearrangement uses TRBV11-2 and TRBJ1-6, with 8 bases aligning to TRBD1. Germline assignment: CDR1 SGHAT and CDR2 FQNNGV. The junction had 14 bases not matched to a gene; V was cut back by 5 bases and J by 8 bases. This CDR3 contains 17 residues.